These 2 T cell receptor beta chains came from one sample sequenced in a study of blood T cell repertoires in COVID-19. Only in-frame clones appear in the TCRdb table, and some are missing; sequencing was by immunoSEQ multiplex PCR. This table has 200,000 to 250,000 clones, approximately 80% appearing once. What was sequenced was PBMCs or T cells enriched from blood (not recorded which). All receptors derive from a man aged 55 to 70 who had recovered from COVID-19.

The V call is TRBV4-3, the J call TRBJ1-1; TRBD1 might be the D (5 bases). Trimming cost V 4 bases and J 1 base, with 10 bases left between them. The CDR3 has 14 amino acids. Germline CDR1 reads LGHNA; CDR2 reads YSLEER. The CDR3: CASSPSDRNTEAFF. DNA for the CDR3: TGCGCCAGCAGCCCCTCAGACAGGAACACTGAAGCTTTCTTT.

The chain uses TRBV7-2 and TRBJ1-3; TRBD1 is a possible D gene (6 bases). Germline values: CDR1 SGHTA, CDR2 FQGNSA. The CDR3 is made up of 14 amino acids. Trimming removed 3 bases at V and 5 bases at J, with 11 bases between. The CDR3, as DNA: TGTGCCAGCAGCTTCGGGGGGGCAAGAAACACCATATATTTT. Translation gives CASSFGGARNTIYF.